These T cell receptor beta chains were read from a single sample in a study of cytotoxic CD8 clonotypes in ibrutinib-treated CLL. The data were produced by immunoSEQ multiplex PCR, yet TCRdb's version contains in-frame clones alone and is incomplete. The table has over 200,000 clones, 60% to 80% seen once. The source was PBMCs, collected after 12 months of ibrutinib treatment. Receptors were obtained from a human donor with chronic lymphocytic leukemia. Both conserved end residues are trimmed from each CDR3. A D gene is named only where the DNA matches it firmly.

TRBV7-9	-	TRBJ1-2	ASSLVGARGYT
TRBV5-1	TRBD1	TRBJ2-2	ARRDRPTNTGELF
TRBV6-1	-	TRBJ2-5	ASSEARKETQY
TRBV4-1	-	TRBJ2-1	ASSQGGTSGTRTYNEQF
TRBV28	-	TRBJ2-7	ASKQGAYEQY
TRBV5-8	-	TRBJ2-3	ASSLRGVGTDTQY
TRBV4-1	-	TRBJ1-2	ASSLGTPRMGSYGYT
TRBV29-1	-	TRBJ2-5	SVAGSGQETQY
TRBV7-9	-	TRBJ1-1	ASSVGLMNTEAF
TRBV27	-	TRBJ1-2	ASSLLGGKAYGYT
TRBV19	-	TRBJ1-1	ASSIQGRNTEAF
TRBV6-5	-	TRBJ1-4	ASSYSGTKNEKLF
TRBV21-1	-	TRBJ1-5	ASSFSGNQPQH
TRBV15	TRBD1	TRBJ1-4	ATSNYRDSRNEKLF
TRBV25-1	-	TRBJ1-2	ASSEYRNGYT
TRBV4-2	-	TRBJ2-7	ASSQDPLQGIAPHP
TRBV5-1	-	TRBJ2-7	ASSLDWGAYEQY
TRBV7-8	-	TRBJ1-5	ASSLDLATKGFYSNQPQH
TRBV30	-	TRBJ2-5	AWSEQGWETQY
TRBV6-1	TRBD1	TRBJ2-7	ASSEALIGTGDNEQY
TRBV5-1	TRBD1	TRBJ2-1	ASSSGQEYNEQF
TRBV20-1	TRBD2	TRBJ2-7	SAVTSGEQY
TRBV28	TRBD1	TRBJ2-1	ASSNGDSRWGEQF
TRBV27	TRBD1	TRBJ1-4	ASSSGGAVREKLF
TRBV11-2	TRBD2	TRBJ2-1	ASSGREGYEQF
TRBV6-1	-	TRBJ2-7	ASSDLGRQASYEQY
TRBV18	TRBD1	TRBJ1-1	ASSPFGQGDTEAF
TRBV29-1	-	TRBJ1-1	SVEVPLNTEAF
TRBV11-1	-	TRBJ2-2	ASSRGGTNTGELF
TRBV11-2	-	TRBJ2-5	ASSLGATQY
TRBV29-1	-	TRBJ2-7	SAREGLPYEQY
TRBV11-3	TRBD2	TRBJ2-3	ASSRPAGLQY
TRBV2	-	TRBJ1-2	ASSGWGGGGYT
TRBV28	TRBD1	TRBJ1-1	ASGTGTPEAF
TRBV6-4	-	TRBJ1-1	ASSERTRGTEAF
TRBV5-4	-	TRBJ1-2	ASSLSYGSYGYT
TRBV6-4	TRBD1	TRBJ2-3	ASRTGANTDTQY
TRBV19	TRBD1	TRBJ1-4	ASTQGGREEKLF
TRBV6-5	TRBD1	TRBJ1-2	ASSRDRAQGGYT
TRBV5-1	TRBD2	TRBJ2-1	ASSPFPASGRVSYNEQF
TRBV5-1	TRBD2	TRBJ2-5	ASSLRTSGETQY
TRBV18	-	TRBJ1-2	ASQAGEAYGYT
TRBV5-1	TRBD1	TRBJ2-7	ASSGTGGRGDEQY
TRBV18	TRBD1	TRBJ2-7	ASSPRQGYEQY
TRBV4-2	-	TRBJ1-1	ASSQPGANTEAF
TRBV7-9	TRBD1	TRBJ1-1	ASSDTTGGLGNTEAF
TRBV7-9	-	TRBJ1-1	ASSVPWGTEAF
TRBV18	TRBD2	TRBJ2-1	ASSPPPTRTSGNWGF
TRBV27	-	TRBJ1-2	ASSFNLQGSTHGYT
TRBV11-2	-	TRBJ2-7	ASSNGQGAYEQY